This entry lists 30 T cell receptor beta chains sequenced from one sample in a study of blood T cell repertoires in COVID-19 (dated by TCRdb to the early 2020s). Libraries were constructed by the immunoSEQ multiplex PCR assay. This is the immuneACCESS table as TCRdb keeps it, with only in-frame sequences that have V and J called. A part of the clones is gone; compared with another copy, unresolved V genes explain less than half, and the rest is unexplained. The sample table holds just over 650,000 clones, of which about 90% were seen once. The biggest ten clones account for about 0.26% of the sample. The specimen was peripheral blood. The receptors here all came from a woman in her late teens or twenties with acute or convalescent COVID-19.

This clone appeared a few times. The chain is built from TRBV27 and TRBJ1-2, with D hard to call. CDR1 is MNHEY and CDR2 is SMNVEV in the germline V gene (reference sequence). The V end was cut by 2 bases, the J end by 7 bases, with 14 bases between. The CDR3 is made up of 14 amino acids. CDR3: CASSLMWGEGGYTF. CDR3 nucleotides: TGTGCCAGCAGTTTAATGTGGGGTGAGGGTGGCTACACCTTC.

The gene calls are TRBV18 and TRBJ2-3, with a weak D call TRBD1 (6 bases). The CDR3 totals 15 residues. Germline CDR1 is KGHSH and CDR2 is LQKENI. V lost 3 bases, J lost 0 bases, and 10 bases lay in between. This CDR3 is CASSPGQSSTDTQYF. CDR3 coding DNA: TGTGCCAGCTCACCTGGACAGTCTAGCACAGATACGCAGTATTTT.

A few counts support this clone. The chain couples TRBV7-9 to TRBJ2-3; D is unresolved. This CDR3 has 14 amino acids. The V and J ends lost 2 bases and 0 bases respectively, with 6 bases between them. Germline lookup yields CDR1 SEHNR and CDR2 FQNEAQ (reference sequence). The CDR3 DNA is TGTGCCAGCAGCTTAAGCCTCAGCACAGATACGCAGTATTTT. Its translation: CASSLSLSTDTQYF. Full variable domain (missing parts from reference TRBV7-9 and TRBJ2-3): DTGVSQNPRHKITKRGQNVTFRCDPISEHNRLYWYRQTLGQGPEFLTYFQNEAQLEKSRLLSDRFSAERPKGSFSTLEIQRTEQGDSAMYLCASSLSLSTDTQYFGPGTRLTVL.

The rearrangement uses TRBV4-1 and TRBJ1-1; no firm D call. Per germline, CDR1 MGHRA and CDR2 YSYEKL. The CDR3 runs 12 residues. V was pared by 9 bases and J by 1 base, with 9 bases between. The CDR3 bases are TGCGCCAGTGGAGAGAGGAACACTGAAGCTTTCTTT. It is translated as CASGERNTEAFF.

V usage is TRBV29-1 and J usage is TRBJ2-5; 13 bases fit TRBD2. The CDR3 loop spans 14 amino acids. J was trimmed by 5 bases and V by 6 bases; bases with no gene match: 6. CDR1 SQVTM and CDR2 ANQGSEA come from the germline V gene. Here the CDR3 reads CSVDRLAGGETQYF. The CDR3 DNA sequence: TGCAGCGTCGACCGACTAGCGGGGGGTGAGACCCAGTACTTC.

This chain joins TRBV13 and TRBJ1-1, with D possibly TRBD1 on 6 matching bases. Germline CDR1 and CDR2: PRHDT and FYEKMQ (reference sequence). The CDR3 covers 18 residues. V gave up 4 bases and J gave up 0 bases, with 21 bases separating them. Here the CDR3 reads CASSSSGDTYLMNTEAFF. CDR3 sequence (DNA): TGTGCCAGCAGCTCTTCCGGGGACACCTACTTGATGAACACTGAAGCTTTCTTT.

The J gene is TRBJ1-2, the V gene TRBV18; 7 bases fit TRBD1. CDR1 is KGHSH and CDR2 is LQKENI in the germline V gene. Trimming took 2 bases from V and 4 from J; bases not matched to a gene: 7. The CDR3 consists of 15 residues. The CDR3 here is CASSPTPGQSYGYTF. For the CDR3, the DNA is TGTGCCAGCTCACCAACCCCGGGACAGAGCTATGGCTACACCTTC.

This chain joins TRBV13 and TRBJ2-1, with D possibly TRBD2 on 6 matching bases. Germline values: CDR1 PRHDT, CDR2 FYEKMQ (reference sequence). Trimming took off 1 base at V and 0 bases at J, with 10 bases between the two ends. The CDR3 contains 16 residues. The CDR3 reads CASSLVGGSSYNEQFF. The CDR3 DNA is TGTGCCAGCAGCTTAGTGGGGGGTTCCTCCTACAATGAGCAGTTCTTC.

Here the CDR3 reads CAWSVFGHPASVLDYEQYF. In DNA, the CDR3 is TGTGCCTGGAGTGTATTCGGACATCCCGCGAGCGTACTGGACTACGAGCAGTACTTC. This sequence joins TRBV30 and TRBJ2-7; possible D gene TRBD1, 5 bases. The V end was cut by 0 bases, the J end by 3 bases, with 27 bases between. Germline CDR1 is GTSNPN and CDR2 is SVGIG (reference sequence). The CDR3 length is 19 residues.

The J gene is TRBJ1-1, the V gene TRBV19; D gene unclear. V lost 6 bases to trimming and J lost 1 base, with 12 bases between them. CDR3 length: 14 residues. Germline CDR1 and CDR2: LNHDA and SQIVND (reference sequence). CDR3 amino acids: CASSPPFPNTEAFF. In DNA form, the CDR3 reads TGTGCCAGTAGCCCCCCGTTCCCGAACACTGAAGCTTTCTTT.

The chain couples TRBV5-6 to TRBJ2-6, with TRBD1 matching 11 bases. The CDR3 spans 17 residues. The V gene's germline CDR1 is SGHDT and CDR2 YYEEEE. Unmatched junction bases numbered 7, after V lost 4 bases and J lost 4 bases. CDR3 sequence (DNA): TGTGCCAGCAGCACGGACAGGGGGCTGGCCGGGGCCAACGTCCTGACTTTC. It is translated as CASSTDRGLAGANVLTF.

This clone was observed a single time. J is TRBJ2-5 and V is TRBV6-4; the D gene is possibly TRBD2 (6 bases). Germline loops: CDR1 MRHNA, CDR2 SNTAGT. V lost 0 bases, J lost 4 bases, and 12 bases lay in between. The CDR3 covers 15 residues. CDR3 in amino acids: CASSDSAGGGETQYF. In DNA, the CDR3 is TGTGCCAGCAGTGACTCGGCCGGGGGAGGAGAGACCCAGTACTTC.

The chain links TRBV7-2 to TRBJ1-2; 10 bases match TRBD1. There are 14 residues in the CDR3. From germline, CDR1 is SGHTA and CDR2 FQGNSA. With 1 base clipped from V and 7 bases from J, the junction kept 3 bases outside the gene matches. The DNA for the CDR3 is TGTGCCAGCAGCTTAGGACAGGGGGCGCGTGGCTACACCTTC. Its protein product is CASSLGQGARGYTF.

Here the CDR3 reads CSVATTGVPTEAFF. The CDR3 region has the DNA TGCAGCGTCGCAACTACAGGGGTTCCTACTGAAGCTTTCTTT. The V and J genes are TRBV29-1 and TRBJ1-1; 7 bases agree with TRBD1. Germline V lookup: CDR1 SQVTM, CDR2 ANQGSEA. The CDR3 is 14 residues long. The ends lost 6 bases at V and 5 bases at J; junction bases unmatched: 12.

This chain links TRBV5-1 with TRBJ1-2; the match to TRBD1 covers 7 bases. V lost 3 bases and J lost 4; bases outside the gene matches: 12. Germline V gives CDR1 SGHRS, CDR2 YFSETQ. The CDR3 has 16 amino acids. CDR3 sequence: CASSSNTGARGYGYTF. CDR3 DNA sequence: TGCGCCAGCAGCTCAAATACAGGGGCAAGGGGCTATGGCTACACCTTC. Based on the CDR3 plus reference TRBV5-1 and TRBJ1-2, the full variable domain is KAGVTQTPRYLIKTRGQQVTLSCSPISGHRSVSWYQQTPGQGLQFLFEYFSETQRNKGNFPGRFSGRQFSNSRSEMNVSTLELGDSALYLCASSSNTGARGYGYTFGSGTRLTVV.

The gene calls are TRBV7-2 and TRBJ1-5; D is ambiguous. Germline assignment: CDR1 SGHTA and CDR2 FQGNSA. The ends were cut back, 5 bases at V and 5 bases at J, with 16 bases in the middle. The CDR3 consists of 15 residues. The CDR3 region is CASSPGPTGYQPQHF. The DNA of the CDR3 is TGTGCCAGCAGCCCTGGTCCAACGGGGTATCAGCCCCAGCATTTT.

The chain has TRBV7-3 and TRBJ2-3, with 9 positions matching TRBD2. With 6 bases clipped from V and 2 bases from J, the junction kept 6 bases outside the gene matches. The CDR3 consists of 15 residues. Germline CDR1 SGHTA, CDR2 FQGTGA. CDR3 loop: CASSSSGGTTDTQYF. The CDR3 DNA is TGTGCCAGCAGTTCAAGCGGGGGGACCACAGATACGCAGTATTTT.

The CDR3: CAIQGRGNQPQHF. CDR3 nucleotides: TGTGCCATCCAGGGCAGGGGCAATCAGCCCCAGCATTTT. This chain links TRBV10-3 with TRBJ1-5, with D possibly being TRBD1 (5 bases). This CDR3 has 13 amino acids. Trimming cost V 8 bases and J 2 bases, with 10 bases left between them. Germline CDR1 and CDR2: ENHRY and SYGVKD.

V is TRBV11-2 and J is TRBJ2-2; weak D call: TRBD1 (6 bases). The CDR3 runs to 13 residues. The V gene lost 5 bases and the J gene lost 15 bases, with 19 bases spanning the gap. Germline CDR1 and CDR2: SGHAT and FQNNGV. In DNA, the CDR3 is TGTGCCAGCAGCCCTCAGGGACATTCGAAGGTGTTTTTT. It yields the protein CASSPQGHSKVFF.

The V gene is TRBV6-6, the J gene TRBJ2-3, with D unclear. From germline, CDR1 is MNHNY and CDR2 SVGAGI (reference sequence). Trimming stripped 6 bases from V and 7 bases from J, with 11 bases between. The CDR3 has 12 amino acids. CDR3 in amino acids: CASRLSSYTQYF. The CDR3 coding sequence is TGTGCCAGCAGACTAAGTTCTTATACGCAGTATTTT.

Points on this clone: The sample contains more than one DNA sequence encoding this CDR3. The rearrangement links TRBV7-8 to TRBJ1-2; D unresolved. The germline V gene encodes CDR1 SGHVS and CDR2 FQNEAQ. The germline V and J ends were trimmed by 1 base and 3 bases, with 6 bases remaining between them. The CDR3 has 13 amino acids. The CDR3 spells CASSLDRDYGYTF. The CDR3 DNA follows: TGTGCCAGCAGCTTAGACCGAGACTATGGCTACACCTTC.

The CDR3 spells CASSQVRRETQYF. CDR3 bases: TGTGCCAGCAGCCAAGTAAGACGGGAGACGCAGTATTTT. The chain combines TRBV3-1 (or the pseudogene TRBV3-2) with TRBJ2-3; a possible D gene is TRBD2 (6 bases). V was pared by 1 base and J by 9 bases, with 11 bases between. The CDR3 is made up of 13 amino acids. The germline V gene has CDR1 LGHDT and CDR2 YNNKEL (reference sequence).

In this sample, this clone turned up once. This CDR3 reads CASSPTRDLTEAFF. CDR3 DNA: TGTGCCAGCTCACCAACCAGGGATCTGACTGAAGCTTTCTTT. J is TRBJ1-1 and V is TRBV18; perhaps TRBD1 as D (5 bases). The germline V gene has CDR1 KGHSH and CDR2 LQKENI. The ends were cut back, 2 bases at V and 5 bases at J, with 12 bases in the middle. This CDR3 contains 14 residues.

The chain is built from TRBV18 and TRBJ2-3; weak D call: TRBD1 (6 bases). Germline CDR1 is KGHSH and CDR2 is LQKENI. This CDR3 is 14 amino acids long. V lost 5 bases and J 3 bases, leaving 12 bases between the germline ends. This chain's CDR3 is CASSARTVTDTQYF. CDR3 DNA sequence: TGTGCCAGCTCAGCCCGGACAGTTACAGATACGCAGTATTTT.

This chain joins TRBV7-9 and TRBJ1-2, with unresolved D. Germline CDR1 and CDR2: SEHNR and FQNEAQ (reference sequence). V lost 1 base and J 0 bases, leaving 18 bases between the germline ends. The CDR3 totals 18 residues. The CDR3 sequence: CASSLGTRQPGANYGYTF. The CDR3, as DNA: TGTGCCAGCAGCTTAGGAACGCGGCAGCCCGGCGCTAACTATGGCTACACCTTC.

The chain has TRBV2 and TRBJ1-5; unclear D gene. The germline V gene encodes CDR1 SNHLY and CDR2 FYNNEI. The CDR3 sequence is 15 residues long. The V gene lost 2 bases and the J gene lost 0 bases, with 8 bases spanning the gap. The CDR3: CASSEISYSNQPQHF. The CDR3 DNA reads as TGTGCCAGCAGTGAAATATCCTATAGCAATCAGCCCCAGCATTTT.

The rearrangement joins TRBV2 to TRBJ2-5; no clear D gene. V lost 6 bases, J lost 3 bases, and 14 bases lay in between. Per germline, CDR1 SNHLY and CDR2 FYNNEI. This CDR3 has 14 amino acids. The CDR3 here is CASRMNEVEETQYF. DNA of the CDR3: TGTGCCAGCAGGATGAATGAGGTTGAAGAGACCCAGTACTTC.

The rearrangement joins TRBV5-1 to TRBJ2-7, with 9 bases matching TRBD2. This CDR3 region has 15 residues. J lost 4 bases, V lost 0 bases, and 5 bases had no gene match. Germline CDR1 is SGHRS and CDR2 is YFSETQ. The CDR3 loop reads CASSLEGTSLYEQYF. CDR3 DNA: TGCGCCAGCAGCTTGGAGGGGACTAGCCTTTACGAGCAGTACTTC. Full variable domain (outside the CDR3, taken from reference TRBV5-1 and TRBJ2-7): KAGVTQTPRYLIKTRGQQVTLSCSPISGHRSVSWYQQTPGQGLQFLFEYFSETQRNKGNFPGRFSGRQFSNSRSEMNVSTLELGDSALYLCASSLEGTSLYEQYFGPGTRLTVT.

The chain joins TRBV5-1 to TRBJ1-2, with D perhaps TRBD1 (6 bases). Germline V lookup: CDR1 SGHRS, CDR2 YFSETQ. The CDR3 runs 14 residues. The ends were cut back, 3 bases at V and 2 bases at J, with 11 bases in the middle. CDR3 in amino acids: CASSSPDRNYGYTF. As DNA, the CDR3 is TGCGCCAGCAGCTCCCCGGACAGAAACTATGGCTACACCTTC.

The chain uses TRBV30 and TRBJ1-1; TRBD1 aligns across 7 bases. Germline V lookup: CDR1 GTSNPN, CDR2 SVGIG (reference sequence). V shed 1 base and J 1 base; nucleotides not matched to a gene: 3. The CDR3 is 14 amino acids. CDR3: CAWSGDRPNTEAFF. DNA of the CDR3: TGTGCCTGGAGTGGGGACAGACCGAACACTGAAGCTTTCTTT.